The sequence of this T cell receptor (beta chain) was determined in a study of response to subunit inactivated influenza vaccine. This clonotype was counted at least ten times. Its target is not known. The trim removed 4 bases at V and 5 bases at J, leaving 11 bases unmatched. Germline V gene data show CDR1 as LGHNA and CDR2 as YSLEER. The CDR3 is 16 amino acids. Each CDR3 protein is one row after TCRdb ran MiXCR on the RT-PCR reads. The repertoire holds fewer than 750,000 distinct CDR3 sequences, with 14% as singletons. Whole-study findings and limits: Only a handful of new T cells, the authors suggested, are recruited with each seasonal influenza vaccination.

Sequences were derived from PBMCs from blood, sampled roughly 13 days after vaccination. This chain joins TRBV4-3 and TRBJ2-3, with TRBD2 matching over 8 bases. This receptor was obtained from a man aged 50-59 years who received an inactivated influenza vaccine. The CDR3 here is CASSPRLAPMVDTQYF. For the CDR3, the DNA is TGCGCCAGCAGCCCCAGACTAGCGCCGATGGTAGATACGCAGTATTTT.